This passage covers 24 T cell receptor beta chains from one sample sequenced in a study of T-cell reconstitution after alpha-beta-depleted transplantation in children. Construction of the TCRbeta library involved unique molecular identifiers. TCRdb re-derived calls from the PCR reads in MiXCR, one entry per CDR3 protein. The repertoire has 750,000 to 950,000 distinct CDR3 sequences, about 15% of them found once; the top ten carry under 6%. The sample consisted of PBMCs, mostly from graft donor cells, taken 360 days after TCRalphabeta/CD19-depleted stem cell transplant. The receptors were sampled from a male patient younger than 18 who had a stem cell transplant for acute lymphoblastic leukemia, so the T cells may come from the graft donor.

This clonotype was counted only a few times. This chain links TRBV7-9 with TRBJ2-2; TRBD2 matches at 12 bases. The CDR3 is 17 amino acids. Germline V gene lookup returns CDR1 SEHNR and CDR2 FQNEAQ (reference sequence). With 6 bases clipped from V and 0 bases from J, the junction kept 5 bases outside the gene matches. CDR3 sequence: CASSFGLAGPNTGELFF. The CDR3, as DNA: TGTGCCAGCAGTTTTGGACTAGCGGGACCGAACACCGGGGAGCTGTTTTTT.

This clonotype was observed at least ten times. The chain combines TRBV5-1 with TRBJ2-5; 7 nucleotides match TRBD1. Germline V CDR1 and CDR2: SGHRS, YFSETQ. V trimming: 2 bases; J trimming: 4 bases; junction bases outside the gene matches: 2. The CDR3 has 13 residues. The CDR3 is CASSLTGVETQYF. The DNA of the CDR3 is TGCGCCAGCAGCTTAACAGGGGTAGAGACCCAGTACTTC.

This clonotype was recorded many times. The gene calls are TRBV20-1 and TRBJ1-1; TRBD1 is a possible D gene (5 bases). Trimming stripped 5 bases from V and 0 bases from J, with 10 bases between. Per the germline V gene, CDR1 is DFQATT and CDR2 is SNEGSKA (reference sequence). This CDR3 comprises 13 residues. CDR3 in amino acids: CSAWGLLNTEAFF. The CDR3 DNA follows: TGCAGTGCTTGGGGCCTTCTGAACACTGAAGCTTTCTTT.

This sequence joins TRBV7-3 and TRBJ2-7; the D is unclear. The CDR3 sequence is 14 residues long. The germline gives CDR1 SGHTA, CDR2 FQGTGA. V lost 2 bases and J 2 bases, leaving 10 bases between the germline ends. CDR3 sequence: CASSLLHSTYEQYF. The CDR3 DNA follows: TGTGCCAGCAGCTTACTCCACTCAACCTACGAGCAGTACTTC. The whole variable domain, remainder taken from reference TRBV7-3 and TRBJ2-7, is GAGVSQTPSNKVTEKGKYVELRCDPISGHTALYWYRQSLGQGPEFLIYFQGTGAADDSGLPNDRFFAVRPEGSVSTLKIQRTERGDSAVYLCASSLLHSTYEQYFGPGTRLTVT.

This clonotype was counted between two and nine times. The J gene is TRBJ2-5, the V gene TRBV9; 10 nucleotides align to TRBD2. Germline V lookup: CDR1 SGDLS, CDR2 YYNGEE. CDR3 length equals 16 residues. V trimming: 4 bases; J trimming: 4 bases; junction bases outside the gene matches: 10. The CDR3 region is CASSPQGLATGETQYF. The DNA of the CDR3 is TGTGCCAGCAGCCCCCAGGGACTAGCGACAGGAGAGACCCAGTACTTC.

J is TRBJ2-7 and V is TRBV19, with D possibly called TRBD1 or TRBD2 (5 bases each). Per the germline V gene, CDR1 is LNHDA and CDR2 is SQIVND (reference sequence). Trimming removed 6 bases at V and 2 bases at J, with 11 bases between. This CDR3 comprises 13 residues. CDR3 nucleotide sequence: TGTGCCAGTAGGGCAGGGACGACCTACGAGCAGTACTTC. Translated: CASRAGTTYEQYF. The entire variable domain, with the rest obtained from reference TRBV19 and TRBJ2-7, is as follows: DGGITQSPKYLFRKEGQNVTLSCEQNLNHDAMYWYRQDPGQGLRLIYYSQIVNDFQKGDIAEGYSVSREKKESFPLTVTSAQKNPTAFYLCASRAGTTYEQYFGPGTRLTVT.

V is TRBV7-9 and J is TRBJ2-5; D remains unclear. Germline V gene sequence: CDR1 SEHNR, CDR2 FQNEAQ (reference sequence). The germline V and J ends were trimmed by 8 bases and 5 bases, with 15 bases remaining between them. The CDR3 runs 13 residues. CDR3 in amino acids: CASRIKQEETQYF. The DNA for the CDR3 is TGTGCCAGCCGAATCAAGCAAGAGGAGACCCAGTACTTC.

This chain connects TRBV20-1 to TRBJ2-7, with 12 bases that match TRBD2. This CDR3 contains 19 residues. With 0 bases clipped from V and 4 bases from J, the junction kept 16 bases outside the gene matches. Germline CDR1 is DFQATT and CDR2 is SNEGSKA (reference sequence). The chain's CDR3 is CSARDWDRTSGKSPYEQYF. For the CDR3, the DNA is TGCAGTGCTAGAGATTGGGATAGGACTAGCGGGAAAAGTCCATACGAGCAGTACTTC.

V usage is TRBV7-9 and J usage is TRBJ2-1; 9 nucleotides agree with TRBD1. CDR1 and CDR2 from the germline V gene are SEHNR and FQNEAQ (reference sequence). V dropped 4 bases and J dropped 3; count of bases not matched to a gene: 4. The CDR3 loop spans 15 amino acids. The DNA for the CDR3 is TGTGCCAGCAGCTCGGGACAGGGAAACTACAATGAGCAGTTCTTC. Amino acids: CASSSGQGNYNEQFF.

The V and J genes are TRBV7-8 and TRBJ2-1, with no clear D. The CDR3 spans 12 residues. V was shortened by 6 bases and J by 11 bases, with 14 bases between the two germline ends. Germline V gene sequence: CDR1 SGHVS, CDR2 FQNEAQ. CDR3 nucleotides: TGTGCCAGCAGTTTGGACCGTCTTAAGCAGTTCTTC. This translates into CASSLDRLKQFF.

V gene TRBV3-1 combines with J gene TRBJ1-1; the match to TRBD1 covers 10 bases. J was trimmed by 5 bases and V by 10 bases; bases with no gene match: 10. CDR1 LGHDT and CDR2 YNNKEL come from the germline V gene (reference sequence). The CDR3 spans 14 residues. CDR3 coding DNA: TGTGCCACGGCGACAGGGGGCAGGGGTACTGAAGCTTTCTTT. Translating gives CATATGGRGTEAFF.

This clonotype was seen a handful of times. V usage is TRBV29-1 and J usage is TRBJ2-5; 12 nucleotides line up with TRBD2. This CDR3 region has 18 residues. Germline assignment: CDR1 SQVTM and CDR2 ANQGSEA. Trimming took 5 bases from V and 1 from J; bases not matched to a gene: 14. This CDR3 reads CSVIRTTRTSGTQETQYF. For the CDR3, the DNA is TGCAGCGTTATCCGGACAACTCGGACTAGCGGGACCCAAGAGACCCAGTACTTC.

This clonotype was counted only a few times. The V call is TRBV5-5, the J call TRBJ2-1; TRBD1 matches 7 bases. The CDR3 contains 17 residues. In germline, CDR1 is SGHKS, CDR2 YYEKEE (reference sequence). Trimming at V came to 4 bases and at J to 2 bases, leaving 12 bases not matched to a gene. DNA of the CDR3: TGTGCCAGCAGCCCTGCGTGGGGCAGGGGGACCTACAATGAGCAGTTCTTC. This translates into CASSPAWGRGTYNEQFF. The entire variable domain, with the rest obtained from reference TRBV5-5 and TRBJ2-1, is as follows: DAGVTQSPTHLIKTRGQQVTLRCSPISGHKSVSWYQQVLGQGPQFIFQYYEKEERGRGNFPDRFSARQFPNYSSELNVNALLLGDSALYLCASSPAWGRGTYNEQFFGPGTRLTVL.

This clonotype was detected only a few times. The chain carries TRBV24-1 and TRBJ2-5; 8 bases fit TRBD2. CDR3 length: 15 residues. Looked up from germline, CDR1 is KGHDR and CDR2 is SFDVKD. The V segment lost 7 bases and the J segment 3 bases; nucleotides outside the gene matches: 9. The CDR3 sequence is CATSAPRAGEETQYF. The CDR3 region has the DNA TGTGCCACCAGCGCCCCCCGAGCGGGAGAAGAGACCCAGTACTTC.

This clonotype turned up a few times. This rearrangement joins TRBV27 to TRBJ1-6; D uncertain. The CDR3 has 13 amino acids. CDR1 is MNHEY and CDR2 is SMNVEV in the germline V gene (reference sequence). Trimming removed 4 bases at V and 8 bases at J, with 9 bases between. The CDR3 sequence: CASSYGVYSPLHF. The CDR3 DNA follows: TGTGCCAGCAGTTACGGGGTTTATTCACCCCTCCACTTT.

This clonotype appeared a few times. CDR3 region: CASSQEFRTGFKGYEQYF. The CDR3 region has the DNA TGCGCCAGCAGCCAAGAATTCCGGACAGGGTTTAAGGGCTACGAGCAGTACTTC. J is TRBJ2-7 and V is TRBV4-1; 8 nucleotides line up with TRBD1. The germline gives CDR1 MGHRA, CDR2 YSYEKL. CDR3 length: 18 residues. Germline trimming cut 0 bases from V and 3 bases from J; bases unmatched to any gene: 13.

The chain carries TRBV6-1 and TRBJ2-7; D not certain. The germline V gene has CDR1 MNHNS and CDR2 SASEGT. V lost 2 bases and J 6 bases, leaving 14 bases between the germline ends. There are 14 residues in the CDR3. The CDR3 region is CASSELPGRGEQYF. CDR3 sequence (DNA): TGTGCCAGCAGTGAATTGCCCGGGCGAGGCGAGCAGTACTTC.

The chain uses TRBV9 and TRBJ1-1; TRBD1 matches 8 bases. The CDR3 runs to 13 residues. V trimming: 0 bases; J trimming: 7 bases; junction bases outside the gene matches: 2. The germline CDR1 and CDR2 sequences are SGDLS and YYNGEE. CDR3 nucleotide sequence: TGTGCCAGCAGCGTAGTAGGACAGGGTGAAGCTTTCTTT. Its protein is CASSVVGQGEAFF.

The CDR3 protein is CASGASGTSGYEQYF. CDR3 nucleotide sequence: TGTGCCAGCGGCGCCTCCGGGACTAGCGGGTACGAGCAGTACTTC. The chain couples TRBV9 to TRBJ2-7; 12 nucleotides match TRBD2. The CDR3 is 15 amino acids. CDR1 and CDR2 from the germline V gene are SGDLS and YYNGEE. J was trimmed by 4 bases and V by 7 bases; bases with no gene match: 9.

The V gene is TRBV21-1, the J gene TRBJ2-1; TRBD2 is taken as the D call from the table, unchecked against the DNA. TRBV21-1 is a documented pseudogene. CDR3 length equals 22 residues. The CDR3 DNA follows: TGTGCCAGCAGCAAAGGGGGGGGGACTAGTAAAATGGGTGGGACCTCGTCCAATGAGCAGTTCTTC. It translates to CASSKGGGTSKMGGTSSNEQFF.

V gene TRBV27 combines with J gene TRBJ1-2, with a possible D match to TRBD1 (6 bases). Germline-derived CDR1 and CDR2 are MNHEY and SMNVEV (reference sequence). The CDR3 totals 16 residues. V was pared by 1 base and J by 2 bases, with 14 bases between. The CDR3 is CASSLWGASRNYGYTF. The DNA of the CDR3 is TGTGCCAGCAGTTTATGGGGGGCATCACGCAACTATGGCTACACCTTC.

The V gene is TRBV5-1, the J gene TRBJ2-5; tentative D call: TRBD2 (6 bases). CDR1 and CDR2 (germline): SGHRS, YFSETQ. V lost 4 bases to trimming and J lost 5 bases, with 21 bases between them. This CDR3 has 16 amino acids. The CDR3 nucleotides read TGCGCCAGCAGCCCGTTGGTGGCGGGGCGCGGGGAGACCCAGTACTTC. Translation: CASSPLVAGRGETQYF.

This clonotype was detected a few times. The V gene is TRBV4-1, the J gene TRBJ1-1, with TRBD1 matching over 8 bases. Trimming at V came to 3 bases and at J to 2 bases, leaving 2 bases not matched to a gene. The germline V gene has CDR1 MGHRA and CDR2 YSYEKL. The CDR3 is 14 amino acids. DNA of the CDR3: TGCGCCAGCAGCCATGACAGGGGTAACACTGAAGCTTTCTTT. This codes for CASSHDRGNTEAFF.

This sequence joins TRBV18 and TRBJ1-5, with a tentative D call TRBD1 (6 bases). Germline V gene data show CDR1 as KGHSH and CDR2 as LQKENI. V was shortened by 4 bases and J by 9 bases, with 10 bases between the two germline ends. This CDR3 comprises 12 residues. CDR3 sequence reads: CASSLQGSPQHF. The CDR3 bases are TGTGCCAGCTCACTACAGGGATCGCCCCAGCATTTT.